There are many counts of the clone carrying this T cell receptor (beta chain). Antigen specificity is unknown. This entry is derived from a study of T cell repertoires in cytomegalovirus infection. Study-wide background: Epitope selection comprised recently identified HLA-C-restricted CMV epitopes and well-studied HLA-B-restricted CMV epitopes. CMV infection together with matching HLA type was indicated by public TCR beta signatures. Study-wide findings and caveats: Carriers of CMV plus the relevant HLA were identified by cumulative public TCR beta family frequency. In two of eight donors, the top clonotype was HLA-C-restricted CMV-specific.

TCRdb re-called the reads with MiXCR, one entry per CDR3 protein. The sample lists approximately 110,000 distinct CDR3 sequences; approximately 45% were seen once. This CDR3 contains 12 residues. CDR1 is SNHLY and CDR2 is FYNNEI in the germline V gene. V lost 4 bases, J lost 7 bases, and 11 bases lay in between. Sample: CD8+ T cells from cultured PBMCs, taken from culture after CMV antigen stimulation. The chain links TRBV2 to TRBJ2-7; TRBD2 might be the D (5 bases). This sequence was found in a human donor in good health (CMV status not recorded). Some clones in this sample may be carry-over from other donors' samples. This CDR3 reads CASSVIPGEQYF. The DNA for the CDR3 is TGTGCCAGCAGTGTGATACCGGGGGAGCAGTACTTC.